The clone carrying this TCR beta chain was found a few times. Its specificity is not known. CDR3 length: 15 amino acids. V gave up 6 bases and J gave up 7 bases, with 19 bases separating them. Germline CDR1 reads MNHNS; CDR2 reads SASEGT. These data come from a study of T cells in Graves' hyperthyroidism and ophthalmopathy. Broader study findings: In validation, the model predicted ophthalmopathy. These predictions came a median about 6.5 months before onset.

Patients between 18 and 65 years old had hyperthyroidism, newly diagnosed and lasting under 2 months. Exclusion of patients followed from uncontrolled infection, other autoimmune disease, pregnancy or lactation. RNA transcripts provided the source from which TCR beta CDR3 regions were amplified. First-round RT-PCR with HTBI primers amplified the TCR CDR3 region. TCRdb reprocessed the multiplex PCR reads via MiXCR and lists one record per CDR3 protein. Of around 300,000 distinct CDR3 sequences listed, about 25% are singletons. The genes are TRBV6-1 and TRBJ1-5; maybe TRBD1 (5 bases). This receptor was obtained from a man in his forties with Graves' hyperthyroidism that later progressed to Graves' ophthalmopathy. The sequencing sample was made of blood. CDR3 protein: CASREPGRAEQPQHF. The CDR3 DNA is TGTGCCAGCAGAGAACCGGGACGGGCAGAACAGCCCCAGCATTTT.